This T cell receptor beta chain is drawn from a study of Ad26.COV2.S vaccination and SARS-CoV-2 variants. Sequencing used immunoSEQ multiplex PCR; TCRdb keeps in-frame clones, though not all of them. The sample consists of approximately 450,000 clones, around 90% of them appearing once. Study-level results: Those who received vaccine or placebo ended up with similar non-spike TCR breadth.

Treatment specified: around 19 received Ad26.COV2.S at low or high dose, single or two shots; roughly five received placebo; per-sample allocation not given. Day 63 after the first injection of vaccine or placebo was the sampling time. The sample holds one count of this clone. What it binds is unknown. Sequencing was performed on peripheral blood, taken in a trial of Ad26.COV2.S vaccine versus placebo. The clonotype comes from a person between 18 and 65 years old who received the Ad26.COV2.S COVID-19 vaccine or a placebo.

The CDR3 DNA reads as TGTGCCAGCTCAGTAAACCAGGTAGACGAGCAGTACTTC. Amino acids: CASSVNQVDEQYF. The genes are TRBV18 and TRBJ2-7; D is ambiguous. CDR3 length equals 13 residues. Germline CDR1 KGHSH, CDR2 LQKENI. Trimming removed 5 bases from V and 5 bases from J, with 13 bases in between.